This record covers a single TCR beta chain. This clonotype was counted ten times or more. The clone's antigen remains unknown. Nothing much larger sits one base from this clone, and base qualities are not available. In light of the paper, this sample's time point label describes: before trial treatment. The donors took part in RACIN, a single-arm, phase I, dose-escalation trial that combined nivolumab, ipilimumab, aspirin, low-dose cyclophosphamide and low-dose radiotherapy. Patients were eligible if they had advanced solid tumors that were TIL-negative. The data stem from a study of low-dose radiotherapy and immunotherapy resistance in tumors (dated by TCRdb to 2021 to 2024). Concerning the study at large: In Cohort 1, 0.5 Gy per fraction was delivered every 2 weeks, and a total PTV dose of 6.5 Gy was prescribed. Cohort 2 received 1 Gy per fraction every two weeks, with a total of 13 Gy over 26 weeks. Patients were given nivolumab as a 240 mg flat dose every two weeks and ipilimumab at 1 mg/kg every six weeks, with both drugs delivered intravenously. Every two weeks, patients got intravenous cyclophosphamide at 200 mg/m2, given one day ahead of each radiation and immunotherapy administration. Starting on cycle 1 day 1, patients took 300 mg of aspirin by mouth once a day for four cycles. No randomization into treatment groups was done for the people taking part in the trial. Eight patients were included in the translational analysis: three from the first dose cohort and the first five from the second dose cohort.

First-strand cDNA was synthesized using Superscript III and a set of TRAV- and TRBV-specific primers, so that both TCRalpha and TCRbeta chains were covered. TCRs were amplified with Phusion for about 18 PCR cycles using a constant-region primer together with the adapter attached to the V primers. Isolated mRNA was amplified with the MessageAmp II aRNA Amplification Kit, using an approximately 15-hour in vitro transcription at 37°C. The Dynabeads mRNA DIRECT Purification Kit was used to isolate mRNA for TCR sequencing. Indexed Illumina adapters were added in a second Phusion PCR of 25 cycles, after which AMPure XP beads were used to purify the products. Deep sequencing of TCRalpha and TCRbeta libraries was performed on an Illumina MiniSeq instrument. The original methods were these. Custom Perl scripts were used to pool TCR sequences that encoded the same protein, to remove out-of-frame sequences, and to calculate the abundance of each clonotype. TCR sequences supported by only a single read were excluded from analysis. Shannon entropy, Gini index, clonality, richness, and the frequency of TCRs shared between repertoires were included as repertoire metrics. TCRdb reworked the public reads: Q25 trimming with fastp, MiXCR clone assembly, productive beta chains retained. Here each entry gathers all rows of one CDR3 protein and keeps the most common genes and DNA. The V and J calls and clone size are TCRdb's, not the authors'. This sample lists fewer than 95,000 distinct CDR3 sequences; 9.4% were detected once. 1% of the sample rests with the top ten.

V was cut back by 1 base and J by 4 bases, leaving a gap of 11 bases between them. There are 15 amino acids in the CDR3, from cysteine to phenylalanine inclusive. Only the CDR3 part of the read is kept: 45 bases, read in frame from the first base. In the germline V gene, CDR1 corresponds to SGHTA and CDR2 to FQGNSA. The chain links TRBV7-2 with TRBJ1-5, with the D segment identity uncertain. Source: PBMCs, taken before treatment. The clonotype was recovered from a male donor with prostate cancer. The nucleotide sequence is TGTGCCAGCAGCTTAGTTGGCGTAGGGAATCAGCCCCAGCATTTT. This gives the protein CASSLVGVGNQPQHF.